Listed below are T cell receptor beta chains from one sample, sequenced in a study of blood T cell repertoires in COVID-19. Produced via immunoSEQ multiplex PCR; TCRdb's table is partial and in-frame only. In the table there are about 140,000 clones, 81% of which are singletons. The specimen sequenced was peripheral blood. The receptors shown here come from a woman aged 55-69 years with active or convalescent COVID-19. The CDR3 runs from the conserved cysteine through the conserved F or W. The D gene is left open where the match is weak.

V gene	D gene	J gene	CDR3 protein
TRBV27	.	TRBJ2-1	CASSLSASGLSKDNEQFF
TRBV14	.	TRBJ2-7	CASSQRMAGSLEQYF
TRBV5-1	.	TRBJ2-3	CASKSGTTTDTQYF
TRBV4-1	.	TRBJ1-1	CASSLSDTPGSAEAFF
TRBV18	TRBD2	TRBJ2-7	CASSPPSGSTHEQYF
TRBV7-9	.	TRBJ1-1	CASSPRGRNTEAFF
TRBV2	.	TRBJ2-2	CASSEALWESNGELFF
TRBV6-2/TRBV6-3	TRBD2	TRBJ2-1	CASSATRLGLAGANEQFF
TRBV11-2	TRBD2	TRBJ2-1	CASSSPRSSGRAYNEQFF
TRBV27	.	TRBJ2-5	CASSPTGTTRRETQYF
TRBV27	.	TRBJ2-3	CASSSPLTDTQYF
TRBV11-2	TRBD1	TRBJ2-5	CASSWGTGLKETQYF
TRBV27	.	TRBJ2-2	CASSYLTGELFF
TRBV4-2	TRBD1	TRBJ1-2	CASSQGDRGNYGYTF
TRBV6-5	TRBD2	TRBJ2-2	CASSVAGGERGELFF
TRBV10-3	.	TRBJ1-6	CAISEYGKGNSPLHF
TRBV6-6	TRBD1	TRBJ1-2	CASSYQGAPNYGYTF
TRBV6-5	.	TRBJ1-4	CASRSGISEKLFF
TRBV18	TRBD2	TRBJ2-1	CASSPTSGSYNEQFF
TRBV6-5	TRBD1	TRBJ2-2	CASRPTTGGTGELFF
TRBV5-1	.	TRBJ2-3	CASSLELVGDTQYF
TRBV19	TRBD2	TRBJ2-5	CASSPLSASGGVVETQYF
TRBV7-9	.	TRBJ2-3	CASRGFGNTDTQYF